This T cell receptor beta chain comes out of a study of CD8 T cells in ankylosing spondylitis. Libraries of TCR beta came from quantitative 5'-RACE with molecular barcodes. TCRdb analysed the 5' RACE reads with MiXCR anew, one entry per CDR3 protein. The sample contains tens of thousands of distinct CDR3 sequences, approximately 10% of which appear only once. Study conclusions and caveats: What seemed typical of ankylosing spondylitis blood was a TCR beta motif built from about 8 highly homologous variants. Reports say disease-linked clones showed up significantly more in matched ankylosing spondylitis synovial fluid.

The table lists this clonotype with many counts. Its antigen is unknown. The CDR3 covers 16 residues. CDR1 is SNHLY and CDR2 is FYNNEI in the germline V gene. V lost 7 bases, J lost 12 bases, and 20 bases stayed unmatched. Sequenced: blood, either unsorted or a sorted T cell fraction (not recorded which). The source of this sequence is a male donor with ankylosing spondylitis or in good health (not recorded which). The rearrangement uses TRBV2 and TRBJ2-3, with 9 bases identical to TRBD1. CDR3 bases: TGTGCCAGCAAAGAGGGGACAGGGATATCCGGGACCGAACAGTATTTT. The encoded protein is CASKEGTGISGTEQYF.